The 14 T cell receptor beta chains below all came from one sample that was sequenced in a study of T cells in Graves' hyperthyroidism and ophthalmopathy. Authors of the study amplified TCR beta CDR3 regions from RNA transcripts. HTBI primers were employed in a first-round RT-PCR of the TCR CDR3. In TCRdb, the multiplex PCR reads were re-called with MiXCR into one record per CDR3 protein. In the table there are roughly 250,000 distinct CDR3 sequences, about 17% of which are singletons. Sequencing was performed on blood. Receptors originate from a woman aged 18-30 years with Graves' ophthalmopathy.

This clonotype has only a few counts. V usage is TRBV4-1 and J usage is TRBJ2-2; D call uncertain. Trimming left V 0 bases short and J 8 bases short, with 4 bases between. CDR1 is MGHRA, CDR2 YSYEKL, per germline. The CDR3 has 12 amino acids. The CDR3 DNA reads as TGCGCCAGCAGCCAAGAGTCGGGGGAGCTGTTTTTT. Its protein product is CASSQESGELFF.

This chain joins TRBV19 and TRBJ2-2, with TRBD2 as a possible D gene (6 bases). This CDR3 comprises 14 residues. CDR1 and CDR2 from the germline V gene are LNHDA and SQIVND (reference sequence). V gave up 5 bases and J gave up 5 bases, with 12 bases separating them. Written as DNA, the CDR3 is TGTGCCAGTAGTCCGGGGGTGGGGACCGGGGAGCTGTTTTTT. Translating it yields CASSPGVGTGELFF.

This clonotype was seen many times. The rearrangement joins TRBV9 to TRBJ2-1; 7 bases are shared with TRBD2. The CDR3 sequence is 16 residues long. J lost 5 bases, V lost 2 bases, and 10 bases had no gene match. The germline V gene has CDR1 SGDLS and CDR2 YYNGEE. Here the CDR3 reads CASSVSGAISNNEQFF. The CDR3 DNA follows: TGTGCCAGCAGCGTGAGCGGGGCTATATCTAACAATGAGCAGTTCTTC.

This clonotype was recorded many times. The gene calls are TRBV6-1 and TRBJ1-2; D gene ambiguous. Trimming cost V 6 bases and J 9 bases, with 14 bases left between them. Germline loops: CDR1 MNHNS, CDR2 SASEGT. CDR3 length: 12 amino acids. The CDR3, as DNA: TGTGCCAGCAGATCCCCCCTCGGACGCTACACCTTC. Its translation is CASRSPLGRYTF.

Many counts were recorded for this clonotype. J is TRBJ1-1 and V is TRBV7-6, with TRBD1 matching 11 bases. CDR3 length: 16 residues. The germline gives CDR1 SGHVS, CDR2 FNYEAQ. V lost 6 bases to trimming and J lost 3 bases; unmatched junction nucleotides: 9. The CDR3 loop is CASSQRTGGYYTEAFF. The CDR3 bases are TGTGCCAGCAGTCAAAGGACAGGGGGCTATTACACTGAAGCTTTCTTT.

This clonotype has a count of ten or more. V and J are TRBV6-1 and TRBJ1-4, with a weak D call TRBD1 (5 bases). CDR1 and CDR2 from the germline V gene are MNHNS and SASEGT. Trimming took off 2 bases at V and 0 bases at J, with 7 bases between the two ends. This CDR3 contains 15 residues. CDR3 sequence (DNA): TGTGCCAGCAGTGAAAAGACAGCAACTAATGAAAAACTGTTTTTT. Translating gives CASSEKTATNEKLFF.

The rearrangement links TRBV4-1 to TRBJ1-5; D possibly corresponds to TRBD1 (6 bases). Germline V lookup: CDR1 MGHRA, CDR2 YSYEKL. The CDR3 length is 16 residues. The V end was cut by 4 bases, the J end by 10 bases, with 23 bases between. The CDR3, as DNA: TGCGCCAGCAGCCCAGAGGGGACAAGGGGCGAGGGACCCCAGCATTTT. The encoded protein is CASSPEGTRGEGPQHF.

This clonotype was detected many times. The gene calls are TRBV6-1 and TRBJ2-3, with D unresolved. In germline, CDR1 is MNHNS, CDR2 SASEGT. Trimming removed 0 bases from V and 0 bases from J, with 7 bases in between. This CDR3 spans 15 amino acids. For the CDR3, the DNA is TGTGCCAGCAGTGAAGCGGATGGCAGCACAGATACGCAGTATTTT. As protein: CASSEADGSTDTQYF.

This clonotype was detected ten times or more. The chain is built from TRBV28 and TRBJ2-1; D is unresolved. V lost 6 bases, J lost 4 bases, and 13 bases lay in between. In germline, CDR1 is MDHEN, CDR2 SYDVKM. The CDR3 length is 14 residues. Here the CDR3 DNA reads TGTGCCAGCAGCGAATTCACAGTTTACAATGAGCAGTTCTTC. It yields the protein CASSEFTVYNEQFF.

This clonotype was seen at least ten times. The CDR3 nucleotides are TGTGCCAGCAGCCTTAGCGGGAGCTCCTACGAGCAGTACTTC. Its protein product is CASSLSGSSYEQYF. This chain joins TRBV28 and TRBJ2-7; 9 bases line up with TRBD2. CDR3 length equals 14 residues. J was trimmed by 0 bases and V by 6 bases; bases with no gene match: 3. Germline loops: CDR1 MDHEN, CDR2 SYDVKM.

The table lists this clonotype with many counts. The chain uses TRBV5-1 and TRBJ1-6, with a weak D call TRBD1 (5 bases). Trimming left V 0 bases short and J 7 bases short, with 17 bases between. The V gene's germline CDR1 is SGHRS and CDR2 YFSETQ. The CDR3 runs to 17 residues. The chain's CDR3 is CASSLAWSGGVNSPLHF. CDR3 DNA: TGCGCCAGCAGCTTGGCCTGGTCGGGGGGAGTGAATTCACCCCTCCACTTT.

This clonotype was counted many times. This chain connects TRBV3-1 to TRBJ2-1; 8 positions match TRBD2. Per the germline V gene, CDR1 is LGHDT and CDR2 is YNNKEL (reference sequence). V shed 2 bases and J 4 bases; nucleotides not matched to a gene: 4. The CDR3 has 15 amino acids. The CDR3 sequence: CASSQTGGWYNEQFF. The CDR3 bases are TGTGCCAGCAGCCAAACGGGAGGGTGGTACAATGAGCAGTTCTTC.

This clonotype was found many times. The chain has TRBV30 and TRBJ1-2; TRBD1 matches at 7 bases. CDR3 length: 13 residues. V dropped 1 base and J dropped 5; count of bases not matched to a gene: 4. CDR1 GTSNPN and CDR2 SVGIG come from the germline V gene (reference sequence). In DNA form, the CDR3 reads TGTGCCTGGAGTGAAGCAGGGGGGTATGGCTACACCTTC. This gives the protein CAWSEAGGYGYTF.

This clonotype was counted at least ten times. The chain recombines TRBV11-2 with TRBJ1-6; TRBD1 matches at 7 bases. Germline V gives CDR1 SGHAT, CDR2 FQNNGV. V lost 5 bases, J lost 7 bases, and 8 bases stayed unmatched. The CDR3 has 15 amino acids. Here the CDR3 reads CASSILGQWNSPLHF. The CDR3 DNA reads as TGTGCCAGCAGCATCCTGGGACAGTGGAATTCACCCCTCCACTTT.